Below, 23 T cell receptor beta chains from the same sample are listed, as sequenced in a study of cytomegalovirus exposure and HLA in healthy donors. The study ran its PCR with 60 Vbeta and 13 Jbeta primers. Generated by immunoSEQ multiplex PCR, the TCRdb table keeps only in-frame clones and is missing some. Among about 130,000 clones listed, 74% were seen once. Sequenced input: PBMCs. These receptor sequences come from a man in his forties in good health and CMV-seropositive.

The rearrangement uses TRBV6-1 and TRBJ1-2; TRBD1 matches at 12 bases. Unmatched junction bases numbered 8, after V lost 4 bases and J lost 2 bases. CDR3 length: 17 amino acids. The V gene's germline CDR1 is MNHNS and CDR2 SASEGT. The CDR3 spells CASSAPSGTGGNYGYTF. In DNA, the CDR3 is TGTGCCAGCAGTGCGCCTTCCGGGACAGGGGGCAACTATGGCTACACCTTC.

The V call is TRBV7-3, the J call TRBJ2-1; 8 bases match TRBD1. CDR3 size: 13 residues. The V gene end was trimmed by 5 bases and the J gene end by 6 bases; junction bases not matched to a gene: 3. Germline CDR1 SGHTA, CDR2 FQGTGA. The CDR3 region has the DNA TGTGCCAGCAGCCTGGGACAGGCCAATGAGCAGTTCTTC. Residues: CASSLGQANEQFF.

The genes are TRBV6-5 and TRBJ2-3; tentatively, D is TRBD2 (6 bases). Germline V gene sequence: CDR1 MNHEY, CDR2 SVGAGI. This CDR3 is 16 amino acids long. Trimming stripped 0 bases from V and 5 bases from J, with 15 bases between. In DNA form, the CDR3 reads TGTGCCAGCAGTTACTCTGGGCGGGACCTTGGAGATACGCAGTATTTT. As protein: CASSYSGRDLGDTQYF.

This rearrangement joins TRBV11-3 to TRBJ2-5; 7 nucleotides line up with TRBD2. CDR3 length: 18 residues. CDR1 SGHNT and CDR2 YENEEA come from the germline V gene. The V and J ends lost 1 base and 4 bases, in that order; junction bases with no gene match: 15. The CDR3 loop reads CASSLGSRGLTKLETQYF. The DNA of the CDR3 is TGTGCCAGCAGCTTAGGATCTCGGGGACTAACCAAACTAGAGACCCAGTACTTC.

This clone was counted a single time. The chain combines TRBV4-1 with TRBJ2-7; the D is unclear. V gave up 0 bases and J gave up 1 base, with 7 bases separating them. The length of the CDR3 is 14 residues. Germline lookup yields CDR1 MGHRA and CDR2 YSYEKL. The CDR3 loop is CASSQEYWSYEQYF. The DNA of the CDR3 is TGCGCCAGCAGCCAAGAGTACTGGTCCTACGAGCAGTACTTC.

This chain connects TRBV19 to TRBJ1-5; 7 bases are shared with TRBD1. Trimming removed 3 bases from V and 4 bases from J; junction bases left unmatched: 6. The germline CDR1 and CDR2 sequences are LNHDA and SQIVND (reference sequence). The CDR3 loop spans 15 amino acids. The CDR3 loop reads CASSIGRGINQPQHF. The DNA for the CDR3 is TGTGCCAGTAGTATTGGCAGGGGGATAAATCAGCCCCAGCATTTT.

V gene TRBV7-9 combines with J gene TRBJ2-3; D might be TRBD1 (5 bases). Trimming took 3 bases from V and 4 from J, leaving 11 bases between them. The CDR3 extends over 14 amino acids. In germline, CDR1 is SEHNR, CDR2 FQNEAQ (reference sequence). The CDR3 DNA reads TGTGCCAGCAGCTTGTTGTCCAGGGCAGATACGCAGTATTTT. Translated: CASSLLSRADTQYF.

J is TRBJ2-1 and V is TRBV29-1; the D is unclear. With 2 bases removed from V and 5 bases from J, the gap between germline ends came to 16 bases. Germline V gene lookup returns CDR1 SQVTM and CDR2 ANQGSEA. CDR3 size: 15 residues. CDR3 sequence (DNA): TGCAGCGTTGAACATCGCCTCGGCGCGGACAATGAGCAGTTCTTC. This gives the protein CSVEHRLGADNEQFF.

The chain links TRBV2 to TRBJ1-5; D is unclear. The CDR3 spans 13 residues. V dropped 7 bases and J dropped 2 bases, with 9 bases sitting between them. Per the germline V gene, CDR1 is SNHLY and CDR2 is FYNNEI. CDR3 loop: CASMIRGNQPQHF. The CDR3 region has the DNA TGTGCCAGCATGATTCGCGGCAATCAGCCCCAGCATTTT.

This chain joins TRBV27 and TRBJ2-7; TRBD2 agrees at 7 bases. Germline CDR1 MNHEY, CDR2 SMNVEV (reference sequence). V lost 7 bases and J lost 7; bases outside the gene matches: 19. The CDR3 is 16 amino acids. The CDR3 nucleotides are TGTGCCAGCAAAGGAGGCCTCGGGAGGTTACCGGGGGAGCAGTACTTC. It encodes CASKGGLGRLPGEQYF.

V is TRBV5-6 and J is TRBJ1-4; D call uncertain. This CDR3 contains 12 residues. V lost 0 bases and J lost 8, with 5 bases in between. CDR1 SGHDT and CDR2 YYEEEE come from the germline V gene. CDR3 nucleotides: TGTGCCAGCAGCTTGGGGCAGGAAAAACTGTTTTTT. It encodes CASSLGQEKLFF.

The chain uses TRBV6-6 and TRBJ2-3; no reliable D call. This CDR3 is 14 amino acids long. Germline CDR1 is MNHNY and CDR2 is SVGAGI (reference sequence). V lost 0 bases, J lost 4 bases, and 8 bases lay in between. The CDR3 reads CASSYSQTPDTQYF. In DNA, the CDR3 is TGTGCCAGCAGTTACTCCCAGACACCAGATACGCAGTATTTT.

The sample holds a few counts of this clone. The chain is built from TRBV6-1 and TRBJ2-5; 11 bases fit TRBD2. Germline trimming cut 5 bases from V and 5 bases from J; bases unmatched to any gene: 7. This CDR3 spans 15 amino acids. The V gene's germline CDR1 is MNHNS and CDR2 SASEGT. The DNA of the CDR3 is TGTGCCAGCAGTATTACTAGCGGGAGTGGCGAGACCCAGTACTTC. Amino acids: CASSITSGSGETQYF.

This chain connects TRBV18 to TRBJ2-7; a weak D match, TRBD1 (5 bases). The CDR3 runs 15 residues. Trimming removed 1 base at V and 1 base at J, with 11 bases between. Germline V lookup: CDR1 KGHSH, CDR2 LQKENI. The CDR3 DNA is TGTGCCAGCTCACCACTTGGACACGAGTCCTACGAGCAGTACTTC. Its translation: CASSPLGHESYEQYF.

The chain joins TRBV19 to TRBJ2-2; 7 bases map to TRBD2. Germline CDR1 and CDR2: LNHDA and SQIVND (reference sequence). The V gene end was trimmed by 0 bases and the J gene end by 6 bases; junction bases not matched to a gene: 10. This CDR3 has 17 amino acids. The CDR3 DNA reads TGTGCCAGTAGTATAGATACAGGCGGGAGTGTAGCCGGGGAGCTGTTTTTT. Protein product: CASSIDTGGSVAGELFF.

This chain joins TRBV29-1 and TRBJ2-7; 13 bases match TRBD2. Germline V CDR1 and CDR2: SQVTM, ANQGSEA. V lost 4 bases to trimming and J lost 2 bases; unmatched junction nucleotides: 2. CDR3 length equals 14 residues. The CDR3 sequence is CSVGTSGGTYEQYF. The CDR3 DNA follows: TGCAGCGTTGGGACTAGCGGGGGAACCTACGAGCAGTACTTC.

This chain uses TRBV11-1 with TRBJ2-7; tentative D call: TRBD2 (6 bases). CDR3 length: 12 residues. Germline CDR1 reads SGHAT; CDR2 reads FQDESV (reference sequence). V shed 1 base and J shed 7 bases, with 8 bases lying between them. The CDR3 protein is CASSLVGREQYF. DNA for the CDR3: TGTGCCAGCAGCTTAGTTGGGAGGGAGCAGTACTTC.

CDR3 residues: CSVEGVAKETQYF. The CDR3 region has the DNA TGCAGCGTAGAGGGGGTGGCAAAAGAGACCCAGTACTTC. The V gene is TRBV29-1, the J gene TRBJ2-5, with D perhaps matching TRBD1 (6 bases). The germline V and J ends were trimmed by 6 bases and 3 bases, with 14 bases remaining between them. The CDR3 length is 13 residues. Germline V CDR1 and CDR2: SQVTM, ANQGSEA.

This chain joins TRBV7-2 and TRBJ2-1; 9 positions agree with TRBD2. Per the germline V gene, CDR1 is SGHTA and CDR2 is FQGNSA. J was trimmed by 7 bases and V by 5 bases; bases with no gene match: 12. This CDR3 contains 16 residues. As DNA, the CDR3 is TGTGCCAGCAGCCTGATAGCGGGAGTAGCGGGGAATGAGCAGTTCTTC. It translates to CASSLIAGVAGNEQFF.

The V gene is TRBV5-1, the J gene TRBJ1-5; D might be TRBD1 (5 bases). This CDR3 spans 14 amino acids. V was pared by 4 bases and J by 4 bases, with 12 bases between. Germline CDR1 reads SGHRS; CDR2 reads YFSETQ. The CDR3 loop is CASSPVGANQPQHF. The CDR3 nucleotides read TGCGCCAGCAGCCCGGTAGGGGCTAATCAGCCCCAGCATTTT. Full variable domain (remainder filled in from reference TRBV5-1 and TRBJ1-5): KAGVTQTPRYLIKTRGQQVTLSCSPISGHRSVSWYQQTPGQGLQFLFEYFSETQRNKGNFPGRFSGRQFSNSRSEMNVSTLELGDSALYLCASSPVGANQPQHFGDGTRLSIL.

This clone was observed a single time. CDR3 loop: CAISEKAGGTGELFF. The CDR3 DNA reads as TGTGCCATCAGTGAGAAAGCGGGGGGCACCGGGGAGCTGTTTTTT. The chain recombines TRBV10-3 with TRBJ2-2; the match to TRBD2 covers 9 bases. CDR1 and CDR2 (germline): ENHRY, SYGVKD. There are 15 residues in the CDR3. The junction had 2 bases not matched to a gene; V was cut back by 2 bases and J by 4 bases.

As concerns this clone: Additional DNA sequences in this sample encode the identical CDR3. This sequence joins TRBV5-6 and TRBJ1-5; D ambiguous. CDR3 length: 15 amino acids. Germline-derived CDR1 and CDR2 are SGHDT and YYEEEE. V was cut by 2 bases and J by 0 bases, with 9 bases left in between. CDR3 coding DNA: TGTGCCAGCAGCTTAGGCGGGTATAGCAATCAGCCCCAGCATTTT. Amino acid sequence: CASSLGGYSNQPQHF.

The chain carries TRBV2 and TRBJ1-1; 7 bases map to TRBD1. The V gene's germline CDR1 is SNHLY and CDR2 FYNNEI. The length of the CDR3 is 15 residues. V lost 5 bases, J lost 0 bases, and 6 bases stayed unmatched. The CDR3, as DNA: TGTGCCAGCAGTATAGACAGGGCCCTGAACACTGAAGCTTTCTTT. As protein: CASSIDRALNTEAFF.